Sequencing of this T cell receptor beta chain was carried out in a study of T-cell memory formation after mild COVID-19. This clonotype appeared a few times. The CDR3 spans 13 residues. Germline CDR1 and CDR2: DFQATT and SNEGSKA (reference sequence). Trimming pared 0 bases from V and 7 bases from J, leaving 12 bases between. Using its own MiXCR run on the 5' RACE reads, TCRdb lists one record per CDR3 protein. The sample lists roughly 150,000 distinct CDR3 sequences, 10% to 15% occurring once. The TCR sequence derives from a man between 18 and 35 years old who had mild COVID-19 (a few samples of this study predate the infection). Cell type and time point are not known. The rearrangement joins TRBV20-1 to TRBJ1-2, with D perhaps TRBD1 (6 bases). Input material: PBMCs or a T cell subset sorted from them (not recorded which). This chain's CDR3 is CSARDGTSGGYTF. The DNA of the CDR3 is TGCAGTGCTAGAGATGGGACATCGGGTGGCTACACCTTC.